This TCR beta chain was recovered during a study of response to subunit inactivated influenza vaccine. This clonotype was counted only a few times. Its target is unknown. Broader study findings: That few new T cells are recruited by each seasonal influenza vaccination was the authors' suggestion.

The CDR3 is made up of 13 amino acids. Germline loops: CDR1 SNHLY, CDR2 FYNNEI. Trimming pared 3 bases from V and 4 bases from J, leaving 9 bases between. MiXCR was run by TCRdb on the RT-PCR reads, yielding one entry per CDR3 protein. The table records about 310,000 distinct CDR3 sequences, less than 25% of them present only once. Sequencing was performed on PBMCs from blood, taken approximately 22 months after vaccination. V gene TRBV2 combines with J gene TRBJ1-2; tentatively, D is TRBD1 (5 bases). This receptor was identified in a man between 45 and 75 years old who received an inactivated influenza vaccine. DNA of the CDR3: TGTGCCAGCAGTGAGGGGGGGTTCTATGGCTACACCTTC. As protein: CASSEGGFYGYTF. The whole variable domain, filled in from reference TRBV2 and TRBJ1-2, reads EPEVTQTPSHQVTQMGQEVILRCVPISNHLYFYWYRQILGQKVEFLVSFYNNEISEKSEIFDDQFSVERPDGSNFTLKIRSTKLEDSAMYFCASSEGGFYGYTFGSGTRLTVV.